This TCR beta chain was recovered during a study of cytomegalovirus exposure and HLA in healthy donors. Whole-study findings and limits: A later analysis, which compared TCR beta chains of equal frequency, found the HLA-associated ones more clonally expanded. Overall, 164 TCR beta chains were annotated as cytomegalovirus-associated. A later analysis by the authors found several of the most significant clusters apparently linked to common viral pathogens.

This clone has only a few counts. Its antigen is unidentified. The V and J ends lost 0 bases and 1 base respectively, with 10 bases between them. CDR1 and CDR2 from the germline V gene are MNHNS and SASEGT. This CDR3 contains 16 residues. A multiplex PCR was run with 60 Vbeta primers and 13 Jbeta primers. TCRdb's copy holds only in-frame clones and misses some; the assay was immunoSEQ multiplex PCR. The sample includes 100,000 to 150,000 clones, over 75% of them seen just once. The receptor was derived from a man younger than 35 in good health and CMV-seropositive. V is TRBV6-1 and J is TRBJ2-4; tentative D call: TRBD2 (6 bases). Sequences were obtained from PBMCs. The CDR3 DNA is TGTGCCAGCAGTGAAGCTGAGGAGGGGGCCAAAAACATTCAGTACTTC. It specifies CASSEAEEGAKNIQYF.